A selection of T cell receptor beta chains follows, all from one sample in a study of blood T cells in healthy people across ages. Each CDR3 protein is one row after TCRdb ran MiXCR on the 5' RACE reads. The top ten clones hold 15% to 20% of a sample with about 780,000 distinct CDR3 sequences, about 45% of them seen once. Sequenced sample: blood. Receptor source: a man of 80 years or more in good health. Both conserved end residues are part of each CDR3. The D gene is left open where the match is weak. The size field is filled for only some rows; it gives once, few, many or a size class.

J: TRBJ2-7
V: TRBV4-2
D: TRBD2
size: .
DNA: TGTGCCAGCAGCCAAGAGGGGCGGGGGAGCTCCTACAATGAGCAGTACTTC
CDR3: CASSQEGRGSSYNEQYF

J: TRBJ2-2
V: TRBV5-1
D: TRBD1
size: .
DNA: TGCGCCAGCAGCTTGGCCGTCATCAGGGGGCTCACCGGGGAGCTGTTTTTT
CDR3: CASSLAVIRGLTGELFF

J: TRBJ2-7
V: TRBV30
D: TRBD2
size: .
DNA: TGTGCCTGGAGTGCCGGACTAGCGGGAGCTGATGGGTACGAGCAGTACTTC
CDR3: CAWSAGLAGADGYEQYF

J: TRBJ2-1
V: TRBV5-1
D: .
size: .
DNA: TGCGCCAGCAGACAGGGTGGCAATGAGCAGTTCTTC
CDR3: CASRQGGNEQFF

J: TRBJ2-3
V: TRBV6-5
D: TRBD2
size: once
DNA: TGTGCCAGCAGTTACGGGACCCCTAGCGGACCATTCACAGATACGCAGTATTTT
CDR3: CASSYGTPSGPFTDTQYF

J: TRBJ2-5
V: TRBV28
D: TRBD2
size: .
DNA: TGTGCCAGCAGTTTATTCCAGCGGGAGGTGGATGAGACCCAGTACTTC
CDR3: CASSLFQREVDETQYF

J: TRBJ2-1
V: TRBV7-2
D: .
size: many
DNA: TGTGCCAGCAGCTTAGGTAGGCTAGATGGTGAGCAGTTCTTC
CDR3: CASSLGRLDGEQFF

J: TRBJ2-5
V: TRBV24-1
D: TRBD1
size: few
DNA: TGTGCCACCAGTGATTTAGGACAGGACCAAGAGACCCAGTACTTC
CDR3: CATSDLGQDQETQYF

J: TRBJ1-6
V: TRBV10-1
D: .
size: few
DNA: TGCGCCAGCAGTGAGACTAATTCACCCCTCCACTTT
CDR3: CASSETNSPLHF

J: TRBJ2-1
V: TRBV3-1
D: .
size: .
DNA: TGTGCCAGCAGCCAGCACTATAGGAGGATTGAGCAGTTCTTC
CDR3: CASSQHYRRIEQFF

J: TRBJ2-1
V: TRBV12-3/TRBV12-4
D: TRBD1
size: .
DNA: TGTGCCAGCAGTCTGAGCGCCCGACAGGGGGTATCTGAGCAGTTCTTC
CDR3: CASSLSARQGVSEQFF

J: TRBJ2-7
V: TRBV19
D: .
size: .
DNA: TGTGCCACCCGCGCCGGGTGGACACCATTTAGCGAGAACCACAATGAGCAGTACTTC
CDR3: CATRAGWTPFSENHNEQYF

J: TRBJ2-7
V: TRBV18
D: TRBD2
size: few
DNA: TGTGCCAGCTCACCAGGAGGAGCGGGAACCTACGAGCAGTACTTC
CDR3: CASSPGGAGTYEQYF

J: TRBJ2-7
V: TRBV7-2
D: .
size: .
DNA: TGTGCCAGCAGCTCCGGGCCTCCAGGGGGACTAGGAAGGGGCGAGCAGTACTTC
CDR3: CASSSGPPGGLGRGEQYF

J: TRBJ2-7
V: TRBV6-1
D: TRBD2
size: .
DNA: TGTGCCAGCAGGGGAGTTAGCGGGAGATACGAGCAGTACTTC
CDR3: CASRGVSGRYEQYF

J: TRBJ2-7
V: TRBV30
D: .
size: .
DNA: TGTGCCTGGAGTGTAGGGGGGGCGAGAGAGCAGTACTTC
CDR3: CAWSVGGAREQYF

J: TRBJ2-1
V: TRBV5-4
D: TRBD2
size: many
DNA: TGTGCCAGCAGCGCCGGACTAGCGGGAGACGAGCAGTTCTTC
CDR3: CASSAGLAGDEQFF

J: TRBJ2-7
V: TRBV20-1
D: TRBD2
size: .
DNA: TGCAGTGTTTCCGGGACTAGCGACTCCTACGAGCAGTACTTC
CDR3: CSVSGTSDSYEQYF

J: TRBJ2-5
V: TRBV20-1
D: .
size: .
DNA: TGCAGTGCTAGTTCAGACAGGGAGGGTGAGACCCAGTACTTC
CDR3: CSASSDREGETQYF

J: TRBJ2-3
V: TRBV4-3
D: TRBD1
size: few
DNA: TGCGCCAGCAGCCGAAGCGCGGGACAGGGGGGCACAGATACGCAGTATTTT
CDR3: CASSRSAGQGGTDTQYF